A selection of T cell receptor beta chains follows, all from one sample in a study of CD8+ T cells in alopecia areata. Profiled with immunoSEQ multiplex PCR; TCRdb holds only in-frame clones, not every one. In the table there are some 210,000 clones, under 70% of which are singletons. The sequencing used CD4+ T cells sorted from blood, collected at week 44, from a patient treated with tofacitinib. These receptors all come from a human donor with alopecia areata. The CDR3 runs from the conserved cysteine through the conserved F or W. Each record gives: clone size, V gene, J gene, D gene, CDR3 protein, CDR3 DNA. A D gene is named only where the DNA matches it firmly. Some rows have no size entry. The others give once, few or many, or a class for an expanded clone.

.,TRBV29-1,TRBJ2-6,TRBD1,CSVPGTGVGANVLTF,TGCAGCGTCCCGGGGACAGGGGTAGGGGCCAACGTCCTGACTTTC
few,TRBV27,TRBJ1-5,TRBD1,CASSFVAGGDQPQHF,TGTGCCAGCAGTTTCGTAGCAGGGGGGGATCAGCCCCAGCATTTT
.,TRBV6-1,TRBJ2-7,.,CASRKLAPSSYEQYF,TGTGCCAGCCGAAAGCTGGCACCGAGCTCCTACGAGCAGTACTTC
.,TRBV7-2,TRBJ2-7,.,CATKTDSYEQYF,TGTGCCACGAAGACGGACTCCTACGAGCAGTACTTC
many,TRBV2,TRBJ1-5,.,CASSESWEPQHF,TGTGCCAGCAGTGAAAGCTGGGAGCCCCAGCATTTT
.,TRBV27,TRBJ2-7,TRBD1,CASSSRTGRYEQYF,TGTGCCAGCAGTTCACGGACAGGGAGATACGAGCAGTACTTC
.,TRBV9,TRBJ2-3,TRBD2,CASSDSGGPWGDTQYF,TGTGCCAGCAGCGATAGCGGGGGGCCCTGGGGAGATACGCAGTATTTT
.,TRBV27,TRBJ2-3,TRBD2,CASSPGTSGGTDTQYF,TGTGCCAGCAGTCCGGGGACTAGCGGGGGCACAGATACGCAGTATTTT
.,TRBV7-6,TRBJ1-6,TRBD1,CASSTGQNSPLHF,TGTGCCAGCAGCACGGGACAGAATTCACCCCTCCACTTT
.,TRBV30,TRBJ2-3,.,CAWRGRVRTDTQYF,TGTGCCTGGAGAGGCAGGGTCAGGACAGATACGCAGTATTTT
.,TRBV5-1,TRBJ2-1,TRBD1,CASSSNGQENEQFF,TGCGCCAGCAGCAGCAACGGACAGGAGAATGAGCAGTTCTTC
once,TRBV2,TRBJ1-4,.,CASIQGTNEKLFF,TGTGCCAGCATACAGGGAACTAATGAAAAACTGTTTTTT
few,TRBV11-2,TRBJ2-2,.,CASSLGYTGELFF,TGTGCCAGCAGCTTAGGCTACACCGGGGAGCTGTTTTTT
.,TRBV20-1,TRBJ2-5,.,CSARSRETQYF,TGCAGTGCTAGGTCTAGGGAGACCCAGTACTTC